These 14 T cell receptor beta chains came from one sample sequenced in a study of Ad26.COV2.S vaccination and SARS-CoV-2 variants. Documented treatment: around 19 received Ad26.COV2.S at low or high dose, single or two shots; roughly five received placebo; per-sample allocation not given. The study sampled participants on day 63 after the first vaccine or placebo injection. Data came from immunoSEQ multiplex PCR; TCRdb stores just in-frame clones and leaves some out. The sample lists around 420,000 clones; 70% to 90% were seen once. This sample comprised peripheral blood, obtained in a trial of Ad26.COV2.S vaccine versus placebo. The source is a person aged 18 to 59 who received the Ad26.COV2.S COVID-19 vaccine or a placebo.

The CDR3 region is CATSDYLNTIYF. CDR3 in DNA: TGTGCCACCAGTGATTATCTAAACACCATATATTTT. This chain links TRBV24-1 with TRBJ1-3, with D hard to call. Trimming removed 2 bases from V and 6 bases from J, with 4 bases in between. This CDR3 contains 12 residues. CDR1 is KGHDR, CDR2 SFDVKD, per germline.

The rearrangement joins TRBV28 to TRBJ1-1; the match to TRBD1 covers 7 bases. Germline loops: CDR1 MDHEN, CDR2 SYDVKM. Trimming removed 3 bases from V and 4 bases from J; junction bases left unmatched: 5. This CDR3 has 14 residues. CDR3 region: CASSLEQGGTEAFF. CDR3 nucleotides: TGTGCCAGCAGTTTGGAGCAGGGGGGCACTGAAGCTTTCTTT.

CDR3 amino acids: CASSYSLQGAQQPQHF. Here the CDR3 DNA reads TGTGCCAGCAGTTACAGTTTACAGGGGGCACAACAGCCCCAGCATTTT. The J gene is TRBJ1-5, the V gene TRBV6-5; TRBD1 matches at 9 bases. The germline gives CDR1 MNHEY, CDR2 SVGAGI. This CDR3 has 16 amino acids. Trimming removed 2 bases from V and 7 bases from J; junction bases left unmatched: 9.

The V and J genes are TRBV28 and TRBJ1-5; D remains ambiguous. CDR3 length: 16 amino acids. The V and J ends lost 5 bases and 3 bases respectively, with 17 bases between them. The germline CDR1 and CDR2 sequences are MDHEN and SYDVKM. CDR3 residues: CASSTRRVGSNQPQHF. For the CDR3, the DNA is TGTGCCAGCAGTACCCGACGGGTAGGCTCCAATCAGCCCCAGCATTTT.

The chain combines TRBV11-3 with TRBJ2-3; TRBD1 or TRBD2 may be the D gene (5 bases each). This CDR3 is 14 amino acids long. Between the trimmed V and J ends, which lost 5 bases and 1 base, there was a span of 10 bases. CDR1 SGHNT and CDR2 YENEEA come from the germline V gene. The DNA for the CDR3 is TGTGCCAGCAGCCCGGGACGGGGCACAGATACGCAGTATTTT. This encodes CASSPGRGTDTQYF.

This chain joins TRBV9 and TRBJ1-2, with D possibly matching TRBD1 (5 bases). This CDR3 spans 14 amino acids. V dropped 4 bases and J dropped 5 bases, with 15 bases sitting between them. Germline V gene lookup returns CDR1 SGDLS and CDR2 YYNGEE. CDR3: CASSPPAGGYGYTF. The DNA of the CDR3 is TGTGCCAGCAGCCCACCGGCCGGGGGGTATGGCTACACCTTC.

This clone was detected once. The rearrangement uses TRBV4-3 and TRBJ2-4; 7 nucleotides match TRBD2. The J segment lost 9 bases and the V segment lost 0 bases, leaving 5 bases of the junction unmatched. The CDR3 runs to 14 residues. Germline CDR1 and CDR2: LGHNA and YSLEER. The CDR3 coding sequence is TGCGCCAGCAGCCAAGATTCAGGGAGGGCCATTCAGTACTTC. This translates into CASSQDSGRAIQYF.

The chain recombines TRBV10-3 with TRBJ2-7; D is possibly TRBD2 (7 bases). This CDR3 is built from 14 residues. Germline V gives CDR1 ENHRY, CDR2 SYGVKD. V was cut by 4 bases and J by 5 bases, with 15 bases left in between. CDR3 sequence reads: CAISAGGALDEQYF. The CDR3 DNA is TGTGCCATCAGTGCTGGGGGGGCGCTGGACGAGCAGTACTTC.

This clone has just one count. The V gene is TRBV30, the J gene TRBJ2-7, with 9 bases identical to TRBD2. CDR3 length equals 13 residues. The V gene's germline CDR1 is GTSNPN and CDR2 SVGIG (reference sequence). V was pared by 0 bases and J by 7 bases, with 4 bases of the junction left unmatched. The CDR3 DNA is TGTGCCTGGAGTGTAGTGCTAGCGGGGGAGCAGTACTTC. This gives the protein CAWSVVLAGEQYF.

The chain is built from TRBV7-2 and TRBJ1-6; no firm D call. CDR1 and CDR2 (germline): SGHTA, FQGNSA. This CDR3 contains 15 residues. V lost 0 bases to trimming and J lost 14 bases, with 17 bases between them. For the CDR3, the DNA is TGTGCCAGCAGCTTAGCAAGTAAGGGTCCAGGAGCCCTCCACTTT. It specifies CASSLASKGPGALHF.

The chain has TRBV28 and TRBJ1-1, with a weak D call TRBD1 (6 bases). Per germline, CDR1 MDHEN and CDR2 SYDVKM. The V gene lost 7 bases and the J gene lost 2 bases, with 11 bases spanning the gap. The CDR3 has 13 amino acids. CDR3 nucleotides: TGTGCCAGCACCATGGACAGTAACACTGAAGCTTTCTTT. Translated, it gives CASTMDSNTEAFF.

This clone has only a few counts. The chain is built from TRBV24-1 and TRBJ1-4; D is uncertain. Trimming shortened V by 3 bases and J by 7 bases, and 17 bases separated the two germline ends. The CDR3 totals 16 residues. Germline CDR1 reads KGHDR; CDR2 reads SFDVKD. CDR3 in amino acids: CATSDAREGLSEKLFF. CDR3 coding DNA: TGTGCCACCAGTGATGCCCGAGAGGGCCTTTCTGAAAAACTGTTTTTT.

This chain uses TRBV7-9 with TRBJ2-3, with D tentatively TRBD1 or TRBD2 (5 bases each). The CDR3 runs to 12 residues. V was cut by 6 bases and J by 6 bases, with 10 bases left in between. CDR1 and CDR2 from the germline V gene are SEHNR and FQNEAQ (reference sequence). The DNA of the CDR3 is TGTGCCAGCAGGAGGGGTACTGATACGCAGTATTTT. This codes for CASRRGTDTQYF.

V gene TRBV7-2 combines with J gene TRBJ1-5, with D maybe TRBD1 (6 bases). Germline CDR1 is SGHTA and CDR2 is FQGNSA. V was cut by 5 bases and J by 5 bases, with 13 bases left in between. The CDR3 covers 14 residues. The CDR3 bases are TGTGCCAGCAGCGCCGACAGGTCTTATCAGCCCCAGCATTTT. As protein: CASSADRSYQPQHF.